These T cell receptor beta chains were read from a single sample in a study of siplizumab effects on memory and regulatory T cells. Profiled with immunoSEQ multiplex PCR; TCRdb holds only in-frame clones, not every one. The sample includes 90,000 to 120,000 clones, about 94% of them seen just once. The sample was Tregs sorted from blood. The receptor set was obtained from a human donor in good health. Both conserved end residues are part of each CDR3.

v_gene	j_gene	len	CDR3aa
TRBV6-5	TRBJ2-6	14	CASWKAGGANVLTF
TRBV9	TRBJ2-5	16	CASSITGTRERQTQYF
TRBV30	TRBJ2-5	11	CACRGQETQYF
TRBV6-5	TRBJ2-1	10	CASGRPEQFF
TRBV7-6	TRBJ2-2	12	CASSGGGGGLFF
TRBV5-1	TRBJ1-3	16	CASDVPTGTSGNTIYF
TRBV11-2	TRBJ1-1	15	CASSYSPHRGLSAFF
TRBV5-1	TRBJ2-1	15	CASSVLPGLDPEQFF
TRBV7-8	TRBJ2-7	14	CASSLSGGNYEQYF
TRBV7-9	TRBJ1-2	16	CASSLKTVQRGYGYTF
TRBV4-2	TRBJ1-1	14	CASSQGQGASEAFF
TRBV2	TRBJ2-2	16	CASSSAGLSNTGELFF
TRBV18	TRBJ2-1	17	CASSPLLTGTGGYEQFF
TRBV5-1	TRBJ2-2	15	CASSPSTGGFGELFF
TRBV2	TRBJ2-1	12	CASHSGGNEQFF
TRBV30	TRBJ1-1	14	CARQQQGMGTEAFF
TRBV4-1	TRBJ1-2	14	CASSQEGRAISYTF
TRBV7-3	TRBJ2-7	13	CASAGGPTTKQYF
TRBV7-9	TRBJ2-5	13	CASSFSGGETQYF